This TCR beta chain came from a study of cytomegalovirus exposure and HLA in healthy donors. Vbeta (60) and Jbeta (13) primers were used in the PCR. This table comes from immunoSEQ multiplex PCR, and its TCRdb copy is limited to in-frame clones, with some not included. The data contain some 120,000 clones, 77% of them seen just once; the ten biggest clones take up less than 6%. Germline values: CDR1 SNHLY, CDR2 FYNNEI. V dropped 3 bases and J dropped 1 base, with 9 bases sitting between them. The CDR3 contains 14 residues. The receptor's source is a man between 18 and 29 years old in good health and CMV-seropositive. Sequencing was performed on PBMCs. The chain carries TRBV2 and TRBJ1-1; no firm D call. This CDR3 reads CASSDYNKNTEAFF. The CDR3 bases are TGTGCCAGCAGTGATTATAACAAGAACACTGAAGCTTTCTTT.